The TCR beta chain described here comes from a study of human T cells and chemical hapten exposure. Regarding the study as a whole: Expanded TCR counts at PT1 were positively correlated with the patch test score. Expanded TCRs clustered into significantly more large CDR3 similarity groups than controls, the analysis revealed.

V trimming: 2 bases; J trimming: 9 bases; junction bases outside the gene matches: 8. Germline CDR1 SGHRS, CDR2 YFSETQ. This CDR3 contains 14 residues. This clonotype was detected a few times. As yet, its antigen is unknown. Time point noted: patch test 3, about 24 weeks after DPC sensitization. Treatment indicated: therapeutic diphenylcyclopropenone sensitization with weekly scalp DPC. The study used a library that attached unique molecular identifiers to individual cDNA molecules. MiXCR was run by TCRdb on the RACE reads, yielding one entry per CDR3 protein. In the table there are tens of thousands of distinct CDR3 sequences, 10% to 15% of which are singletons.

This chain connects TRBV5-1 to TRBJ2-1; 7 bases match TRBD2. This clonotype was obtained from a woman aged 45-65 years with alopecia areata. Some clones in this sample may be carry-over from other donors' samples. This specimen consisted of whole blood, obtained in connection with sensitization to the hapten diphenylcyclopropenone (DPC). The CDR3 DNA sequence: TGCGCCAGCAGCTTTGGACTAGAGGTCGGTGAGCAGTTCTTC. It codes for CASSFGLEVGEQFF. Full variable domain (rest looked up from reference TRBV5-1 and TRBJ2-1): KAGVTQTPRYLIKTRGQQVTLSCSPISGHRSVSWYQQTPGQGLQFLFEYFSETQRNKGNFPGRFSGRQFSNSRSEMNVSTLELGDSALYLCASSFGLEVGEQFFGPGTRLTVL.